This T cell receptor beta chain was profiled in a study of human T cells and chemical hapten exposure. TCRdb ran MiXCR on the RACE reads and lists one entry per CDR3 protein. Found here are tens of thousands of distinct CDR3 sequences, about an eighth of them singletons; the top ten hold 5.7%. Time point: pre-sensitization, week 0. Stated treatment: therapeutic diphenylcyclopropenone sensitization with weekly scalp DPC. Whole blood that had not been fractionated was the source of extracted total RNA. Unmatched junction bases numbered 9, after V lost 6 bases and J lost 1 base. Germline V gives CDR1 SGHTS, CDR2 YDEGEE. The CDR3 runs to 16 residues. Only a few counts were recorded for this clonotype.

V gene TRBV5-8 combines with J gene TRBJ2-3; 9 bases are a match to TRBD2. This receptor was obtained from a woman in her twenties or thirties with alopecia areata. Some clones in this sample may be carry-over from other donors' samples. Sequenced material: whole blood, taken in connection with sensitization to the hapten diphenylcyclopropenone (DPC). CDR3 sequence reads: CASNGGGRARTDTQYF. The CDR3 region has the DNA TGTGCCAGCAATGGGGGCGGGAGGGCCCGCACAGATACGCAGTATTTT.